Listed below are T cell receptor beta chains from one sample, sequenced in a study of control samples from healthy donors and cancer patients. Here immunoSEQ multiplex PCR was the method, and the copy in TCRdb shows in-frame clones only, minus some. The table includes approximately 94,000 clones, approximately 84% detected once. The source material was PBMCs. These receptors were collected from a man aged 70-80 years with lung cancer. Both conserved end residues are part of each CDR3. D genes are given only for firm matches. The listing skips clone size in some rows; elsewhere it reads once, few, many or a size class.

-,TRBV21-1,TRBJ1-2,-,TGTGCCAGCACCGCTAGCGGGGGCAGAGACTATGGCTACACCTTC,CASTASGGRDYGYTF
-,TRBV14,TRBJ1-2,-,TGTGCCAGCAGCCAAAAGTTAGGGGCAAACTATGGCTACACCTTC,CASSQKLGANYGYTF
-,TRBV3-1/TRBV3-2,TRBJ2-1,TRBD1,TGTGCCAGCAGCCAAGGCAGGGGGCCCCACAATGAGCAGTTCTTC,CASSQGRGPHNEQFF
-,TRBV12-3/TRBV12-4,TRBJ2-1,-,TGTGCCAGCGTTCCGGGACCCTCCCGGGGTCTGTTCTTC,CASVPGPSRGLFF
-,TRBV6-2/TRBV6-3,TRBJ1-2,-,TGTGCCAGCAGTTACCCGGTTCCTTATGGCTACACCTTC,CASSYPVPYGYTF
-,TRBV7-9,TRBJ2-7,-,TGTGCCAGCAGCCAAGATGGGGGGGCCTTCGGGCAGTACTTC,CASSQDGGAFGQYF
few,TRBV19,TRBJ2-1,-,TGTGCCAGTAGTATAGACAGGGGGAGGACTAGAACTGAGCAGTTCTTC,CASSIDRGRTRTEQFF
-,TRBV4-2,TRBJ2-3,-,TGTGCCAGCAGCCAAGAAGGGACAACTAGCACAGATACGCAGTATTTT,CASSQEGTTSTDTQYF
-,TRBV11-3,TRBJ2-7,TRBD2,TGTGCCAGCAGCTTAGCACTAGCGGGGGGGATAGACGAGCAGTACTTC,CASSLALAGGIDEQYF
-,TRBV20-1,TRBJ2-3,-,TGCAGTGCTAGTGCTAGCACAGATACGCAGTATTTT,CSASASTDTQYF
once,TRBV27,TRBJ2-6,TRBD2,TGTGCCAGTACTACTCCGGGGGGAGGGGCCAACGTCCTGACTTTC,CASTTPGGGANVLTF
-,TRBV5-1,TRBJ2-2,-,TGCGCCAGCAGCCTCGACCAGAGGAGGGAGCTGTTTTTT,CASSLDQRRELFF
-,TRBV7-9,TRBJ1-2,-,TGTGCCAGCAGCTCTACGGGGTACTATGGCTACACCTTC,CASSSTGYYGYTF
-,TRBV9,TRBJ1-2,TRBD1,TGTGCCAGCAACCCGAGTACCGGGACAGGGGAATCGCACTACGGCTACACCTTC,CASNPSTGTGESHYGYTF
-,TRBV20-1,TRBJ1-6,-,TGCAGTGCTAGTGAGGGGATCCCCTATAATTCACCCCTCCACTTT,CSASEGIPYNSPLHF
-,TRBV11-2,TRBJ1-1,-,TGTGCCAGCAGCCTAAGTCAGGTAGAGACTGAAGCTTTCTTT,CASSLSQVETEAFF
once,TRBV2,TRBJ2-7,-,TGTGCCAGCAGGGACCTTTCCACTACCTACGAGCAGTACTTC,CASRDLSTTYEQYF
-,TRBV5-1,TRBJ1-6,-,TGCGCCAGCAGCTTGGAGGTAACAAATTCACCCCTCCACTTT,CASSLEVTNSPLHF
few,TRBV5-1,TRBJ1-1,TRBD1,TGCGCCAGCAGTAACGTTGGGACAGACGAAGCTTTCTTT,CASSNVGTDEAFF
-,TRBV5-1,TRBJ2-7,-,TGCGCCAGCAGATTCGACTCATACGAGCAGTACTTC,CASRFDSYEQYF
few,TRBV7-6,TRBJ1-1,-,TGTGCCAGCAGCTGGGGACGGGTGAACACTGAAGCTTTCTTT,CASSWGRVNTEAFF
many,TRBV5-1,TRBJ1-2,-,TGCGCCAGCAGCTTGGCCCGGGTAAGCTACACCTTC,CASSLARVSYTF
-,TRBV7-9,TRBJ1-3,TRBD1,TGTGCCAGCAGCTCCGGGACAGGGGCTGGAAACACCATATATTTT,CASSSGTGAGNTIYF
-,TRBV7-8,TRBJ1-1,-,TGTGCCAGCAGCTCCAGGGGTTCCAGCACTGAAGCTTTCTTT,CASSSRGSSTEAFF
few,TRBV7-2,TRBJ2-2,-,TGTGCCAGCAGCCCGATTAGGAACACCGGGGAGCTGTTTTTT,CASSPIRNTGELFF
-,TRBV14,TRBJ2-7,-,TGTGCCAGCAGCCTACTACTATCGGGTGAGCAGTACTTC,CASSLLLSGEQYF
-,TRBV19,TRBJ1-6,-,TGTGCCAGTAGGAGGTTTGGCACCGAATCCTCCTATAATTCACCCCTCCACTTT,CASRRFGTESSYNSPLHF
once,TRBV6-6,TRBJ1-6,-,TGTGCCAGCAGTTCGCAGATAAATTCACCCCTCCACTTT,CASSSQINSPLHF
-,TRBV3-1/TRBV3-2,TRBJ1-1,-,TGTGCCAGCAGCCGAGTGGGTAGAACTGAAGCTTTCTTT,CASSRVGRTEAFF
once,TRBV19,TRBJ2-2,-,TGTGCCAGTAGTATCAGGGGCAACACCGGGGAGCTGTTTTTT,CASSIRGNTGELFF
-,TRBV5-6,TRBJ2-1,TRBD1,TGTGCCAGCAGCTCCCCGACAGGGACGCATGAGCAGTTCTTC,CASSSPTGTHEQFF
once,TRBV6-5,TRBJ1-2,-,TGTGCCAGCAGCCTGGGACCAAAAGATGGCTACACCTTC,CASSLGPKDGYTF
-,TRBV19,TRBJ2-7,-,TGTGCCAGTAGTATTTCGGGGAGCTCCTACGAGCAGTACTTC,CASSISGSSYEQYF
-,TRBV19,TRBJ2-5,-,TGTGCCACCAGCATACAGGGTGGGCAAGAGACCCAGTACTTC,CATSIQGGQETQYF
-,TRBV6-5,TRBJ2-1,TRBD2,TGTGCCAGCAGTTCCACTAGCGGGGGGCAGTTCTTC,CASSSTSGGQFF
-,TRBV5-5,TRBJ1-5,TRBD1,TGTGCCAGCAGCAAAGGGGACAGAGACAATCAGCCCCAGCATTTT,CASSKGDRDNQPQHF
-,TRBV6-5,TRBJ1-4,TRBD1,TGTGCCAGCCTCGACAGGGTGGTGGAAAAACTGTTTTTT,CASLDRVVEKLFF
-,TRBV5-8,TRBJ1-5,TRBD1,TGTGCCAGCAGCGGGACAGGGGGACAGCCCCAGCATTTT,CASSGTGGQPQHF
once,TRBV7-2,TRBJ1-1,-,TGTGCCAGCAGCTTGCGACACCAGCACACTGAAGCTTTCTTT,CASSLRHQHTEAFF
-,TRBV5-1,TRBJ2-7,-,TGCGCCAGCAGCTTCTACGGCATGAGCTCCTACGAGCAGTACTTC,CASSFYGMSSYEQYF
-,TRBV11-2,TRBJ2-3,-,TGTGCCAGCAGCTTCACCCCACTAGAGACAGATACGCAGTATTTT,CASSFTPLETDTQYF
-,TRBV5-1,TRBJ2-7,-,TGCGCCAGCAGCTTGGAAGGTTCCTACGAGCAGTACTTC,CASSLEGSYEQYF
-,TRBV18,TRBJ2-7,TRBD1,TGTGCCAGCTCACTGGGGACAGGGTACGAGCAGTACTTC,CASSLGTGYEQYF
-,TRBV5-1,TRBJ1-4,-,TGCGCCAGCAGAATTTCGGGGGGAGGTGAAAAACTGTTTTTT,CASRISGGGEKLFF